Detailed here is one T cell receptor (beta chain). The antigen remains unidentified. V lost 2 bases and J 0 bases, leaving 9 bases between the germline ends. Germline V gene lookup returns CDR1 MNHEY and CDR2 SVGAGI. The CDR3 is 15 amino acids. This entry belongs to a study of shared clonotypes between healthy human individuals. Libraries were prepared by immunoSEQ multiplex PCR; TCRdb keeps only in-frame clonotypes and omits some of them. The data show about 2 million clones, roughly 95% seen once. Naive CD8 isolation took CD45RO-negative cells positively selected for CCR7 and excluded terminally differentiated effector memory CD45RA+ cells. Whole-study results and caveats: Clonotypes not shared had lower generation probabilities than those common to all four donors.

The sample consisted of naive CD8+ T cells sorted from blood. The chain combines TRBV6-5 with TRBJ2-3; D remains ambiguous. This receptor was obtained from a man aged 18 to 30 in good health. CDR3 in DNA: TGTGCCAGCAGTTACGGGGTGACTAGCACAGATACGCAGTATTTT. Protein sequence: CASSYGVTSTDTQYF.